This T cell receptor beta chain was identified in a study of cytotoxic CD8 clonotypes in ibrutinib-treated CLL (dated by TCRdb to about 2021). As for the study more broadly: The cohort included some 14 treatment-naive and fewer than 12 relapsed/refractory patients; about 18 were IGHV unmutated. Partial responses were observed in approximately 24 patients and complete responses in 2; after a median follow-up of around 68 months, remission was maintained in 14 patients and progression was observed in approximately twelve. The response samples were drawn at a median of roughly twelve months into treatment, with a range of roughly 6 to 40 months. Cryopreserved peripheral blood mononuclear cells were obtained prior to treatment, at the time of response, and at either disease progression or sustained remission. Longitudinal samples were obtainable from about 30% of the 86 participants in the trial. On average, each sample had approximately 250,000 productive templates and 94,082 productive rearrangements. Patients were still on ibrutinib when every remission and progressive disease sample was collected.

Concerning this clone itself: There is no known antigen for this receptor. No qualities accompany the bases; no much larger clone lies one base away.

A MiSeq instrument was used for deep resolution sequencing, which targeted depths ranging from 1 in 1 million up to 1 in 200,000 T cells, with coverage averaging 10x for each clonotype. TCR beta libraries were generated with the immunoSEQ hsTCRB Kit. For the original study's pipeline: The data were analyzed with ImmunoSEQ Analyzer and ImmunoSEQ Data Assistant, and V, D and J gene assignments followed IMGT definitions. Clonality, with values ranging from 0 to 1, was calculated as one minus the normalized Shannon entropy of productive rearrangement frequencies. Only overrepresented clonotypes making up at least 0.05% of each patient's repertoire were included in the public clonotype analysis. Around 13 age-matched healthy donor repertoires from immuneACCESS were used as controls for clonality. Here the immuneACCESS table is served through TCRdb, limited to in-frame sequences with V and J called. Missing clones are a known gap in these copies; in checked studies unresolved V genes cover under half, and the rest lacks a known reason. The V and J calls and clone size were taken over from that table, and D and trimming were inferred from the DNA. The sample table records tens of thousands of clones; about 70% of these occur just once. The ten largest clones capture 16% of the sample.

General conclusions and limits of the study: Sustained-remission and progressing patients did not have matched sampling times, and lymph node repertoires were not examined. Public clonotypes were rare and either shrank or stayed stable during treatment, and the rise in clonality at ibrutinib response reflected expansion of private clonotypes. Clonality rose at ibrutinib response, remained stable during sustained remission, and dropped back toward baseline at progression. Baseline clonality was found to be higher than that of age-matched healthy donors and was strongly correlated with circulating CD8+ T-cell counts.

There are 14 amino acids in the CDR3, from cysteine to phenylalanine inclusive. Only the CDR3 region is kept as DNA, spanning 42 bases read in frame from base 1. Based on the germline V gene, the CDR1 and CDR2 sequences are SNHLY and FYNNEI. V is clipped by 3 bases and J by 2 bases, and the sequence between their germline boundaries is 9 bases long. Per the publication, the time point label means: progressive disease on ibrutinib. Roughly 2.2 micrograms of genomic DNA were extracted from cryopreserved PBMCs for TCR beta library preparation. Longitudinal blood samples from CLL patients receiving ibrutinib monotherapy were subjected to high-throughput TCR beta sequencing. The patients took part in an open-label, single-center phase 2 trial of ibrutinib monotherapy.

The sequence was obtained from a human donor with chronic lymphocytic leukemia. This specimen was PBMCs, taken at disease progression, from a patient treated with ibrutinib. In this chain, TRBV2 is recombined with TRBJ2-3; the D region possibly corresponds to TRBD1 (5 bases align). The encoded CDR3 is CASSEGRNTDTQYF. The DNA sequence reads TGTGCCAGCAGTGAGGGGCGGAACACAGATACGCAGTATTTT.